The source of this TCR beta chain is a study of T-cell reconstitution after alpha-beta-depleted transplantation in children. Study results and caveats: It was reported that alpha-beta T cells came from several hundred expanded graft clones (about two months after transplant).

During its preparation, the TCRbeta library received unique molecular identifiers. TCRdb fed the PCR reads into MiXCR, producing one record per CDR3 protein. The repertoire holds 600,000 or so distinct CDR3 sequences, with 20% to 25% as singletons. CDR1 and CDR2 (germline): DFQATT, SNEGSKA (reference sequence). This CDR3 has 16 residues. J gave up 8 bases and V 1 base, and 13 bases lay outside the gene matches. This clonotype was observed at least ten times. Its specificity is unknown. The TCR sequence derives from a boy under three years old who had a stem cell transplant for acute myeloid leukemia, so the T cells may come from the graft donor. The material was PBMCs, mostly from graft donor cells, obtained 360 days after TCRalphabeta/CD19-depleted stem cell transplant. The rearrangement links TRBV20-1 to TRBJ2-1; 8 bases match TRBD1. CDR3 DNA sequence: TGCAGTGCTAGAGCTACCGCGGCAGGGGGCAGGTATGAGCAGTTCTTC. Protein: CSARATAAGGRYEQFF.